This is a list of T cell receptor beta chains from one sample in a study of molecular identifiers for immune sequencing clone quantification. TCRdb itself ran the PCR reads through MiXCR, one entry per CDR3 protein. Of around 480,000 distinct CDR3 sequences in the sample, about a fifth are singletons; the top ten hold around 0.84%. Material: naive CD8+ T cells from blood, with Jurkat cell RNA spiked in. Receptors originate from a human donor in good health. Some libraries in this study had Jurkat cell RNA spiked in. CDR3s include the opening cysteine and the closing phenylalanine or tryptophan. The listing skips clone size in some rows; elsewhere it reads once, few, many or a size class.

clone size,J gene,V gene,CDR3 protein
many,TRBJ2-2,TRBV11-2,CASSLWGSGELFF
NA,TRBJ2-7,TRBV12-3/TRBV12-4,CASSPLSLVDEQYF
NA,TRBJ2-3,TRBV5-1,CASSLVLLSDTQYF
NA,TRBJ2-7,TRBV4-2,CASSQEAGFLGYEQYF
many,TRBJ1-1,TRBV9,CASSVDGVGAEAFF
many,TRBJ2-7,TRBV12-3/TRBV12-4,CASSHPPGREQYF
few,TRBJ1-2,TRBV14,CASSQDVGSNRGYTF
many,TRBJ2-3,TRBV12-3/TRBV12-4,CASRGDRGGTDTQYF
NA,TRBJ1-1,TRBV27,CASSFSGRTEAFF
NA,TRBJ2-3,TRBV30,CAWTPGYNSGTQYF